These 21 T cell receptor beta chains originate from one sample sequenced in a study of T cells in Graves' hyperthyroidism and ophthalmopathy. Amplification of TCR beta CDR3 regions used RNA as the template. The study used the HTBI primer set for a first-round RT-PCR of the TCR CDR3. TCRdb itself ran the multiplex PCR reads through MiXCR, one entry per CDR3 protein. Of about 420,000 distinct CDR3 sequences listed, roughly an eighth are singletons. Sequences were obtained from blood. Receptor source: a woman between 18 and 30 years old with Graves' hyperthyroidism.

This chain uses TRBV27 with TRBJ2-7, with 7 bases identical to TRBD2. With V trimmed by 2 bases and J by 2 bases, 6 bases remained unmatched. The CDR3 has 15 residues. In germline, CDR1 is MNHEY, CDR2 SMNVEV (reference sequence). CDR3 loop: CASSLQYGGTYEQYF. In nucleotides, the CDR3 is TGTGCCAGCAGTTTACAATACGGGGGGACCTACGAGCAGTACTTC.

This chain connects TRBV19 to TRBJ2-1, with 9 bases that match TRBD2. The CDR3 sequence is 16 residues long. V dropped 3 bases and J dropped 1; count of bases not matched to a gene: 4. Germline assignment: CDR1 LNHDA and CDR2 SQIVND (reference sequence). For the CDR3, the DNA is TGTGCCAGTAGTATTCTAGCGGGACAATCCTACAATGAGCAGTTCTTC. Amino acid sequence: CASSILAGQSYNEQFF.

This chain uses TRBV20-1 with TRBJ2-3; D remains unclear. CDR1 DFQATT and CDR2 SNEGSKA come from the germline V gene (reference sequence). V shed 1 base and J shed 2 bases, with 10 bases lying between them. The CDR3 length is 14 residues. The CDR3 spells CSARGVLYTDTQYF. The DNA for the CDR3 is TGCAGTGCTAGAGGTGTCTTATACACAGATACGCAGTATTTT.

V usage is TRBV25-1 and J usage is TRBJ1-1; tentative D call: TRBD1 (5 bases). V shed 3 bases and J shed 0 bases, with 11 bases lying between them. CDR3 length: 15 residues. Germline V lookup: CDR1 MGHDK, CDR2 SYGVNS. The DNA of the CDR3 is TGTGCCAGCAGTGACCCCCGGGGCCTGAACACTGAAGCTTTCTTT. It is translated as CASSDPRGLNTEAFF.

This clonotype has at least ten counts. The chain recombines TRBV12-3 or TRBV12-4 with TRBJ1-1, with D hard to call. The ends were cut back, 0 bases at V and 3 bases at J, with 8 bases in the middle. This CDR3 region has 14 residues. The CDR3 is CASSLAGSYTEAFF. CDR3 in DNA: TGTGCCAGCAGTTTAGCGGGCAGCTACACTGAAGCTTTCTTT.

The chain employs TRBV20-1 and TRBJ2-7, with D possibly matching TRBD2 (6 bases). Trimming pared 0 bases from V and 2 bases from J, leaving 14 bases between. The CDR3 has 15 amino acids. In germline, CDR1 is DFQATT, CDR2 SNEGSKA (reference sequence). For the CDR3, the DNA is TGCAGTGCTAGAGATGCCGGGAGTCCCACCTACGAGCAGTACTTC. Encoded protein: CSARDAGSPTYEQYF.

At least ten counts were recorded for this clonotype. This chain uses TRBV11-2 with TRBJ2-7, with 7 bases matching TRBD2. J lost 10 bases, V lost 3 bases, and 12 bases had no gene match. The CDR3 extends over 14 amino acids. The V gene's germline CDR1 is SGHAT and CDR2 FQNNGV. In DNA form, the CDR3 reads TGTGCCAGCAGCTTGGATCGGGGGACTACGTTACAGTACTTC. Residues: CASSLDRGTTLQYF.

The V gene is TRBV10-2, the J gene TRBJ1-3; tentatively, D is TRBD1 (5 bases). Between the trimmed V and J ends, which lost 3 bases and 2 bases, there was a span of 11 bases. Germline CDR1 and CDR2: WSHSY and SAAADI. The length of the CDR3 is 15 residues. CDR3 DNA sequence: TGCGCCAGCAGTGACTCGGGGGTTGCTGGAAACACCATATATTTT. Encoded protein: CASSDSGVAGNTIYF.

This clonotype was counted at least ten times. The J gene is TRBJ2-7, the V gene TRBV12-5, with D possibly matching TRBD1 (6 bases). V was cut by 1 base and J by 0 bases, with 16 bases left in between. The CDR3 runs 17 residues. From germline, CDR1 is LGHNT and CDR2 FRNRAP. In DNA, the CDR3 is TGTGCTAGTGGTTTGGGGCTAGGACAGTCGAGCTCCTACGAGCAGTACTTC. This translates into CASGLGLGQSSSYEQYF.

This chain links TRBV5-1 with TRBJ2-1; TRBD1 agrees at 7 bases. The CDR3 sequence is 14 residues long. CDR1 and CDR2 (germline): SGHRS, YFSETQ. The V gene end was trimmed by 4 bases and the J gene end by 5 bases; junction bases not matched to a gene: 6. Here the CDR3 reads CASSTGQPDNEQFF. CDR3 sequence (DNA): TGCGCCAGCAGCACGGGACAGCCGGACAATGAGCAGTTCTTC. Full variable domain (remainder filled in from reference TRBV5-1 and TRBJ2-1): KAGVTQTPRYLIKTRGQQVTLSCSPISGHRSVSWYQQTPGQGLQFLFEYFSETQRNKGNFPGRFSGRQFSNSRSEMNVSTLELGDSALYLCASSTGQPDNEQFFGPGTRLTVL.

This clonotype was detected ten times or more. The chain recombines TRBV18 with TRBJ2-7; D is unresolved. This CDR3 spans 12 amino acids. The V gene's germline CDR1 is KGHSH and CDR2 LQKENI. V lost 8 bases, J lost 0 bases, and 8 bases lay in between. CDR3 residues: CASSSSSYEQYF. The CDR3 coding sequence is TGTGCCAGCAGTTCGAGCTCCTACGAGCAGTACTTC.

V gene TRBV4-1 combines with J gene TRBJ1-2, with D possibly TRBD1 on 5 matching bases. The V gene's germline CDR1 is MGHRA and CDR2 YSYEKL. The CDR3 has 15 amino acids. V lost 4 bases, J lost 4 bases, and 16 bases lay in between. The CDR3 sequence is CASSPAGTGTYGYTF. In DNA form, the CDR3 reads TGCGCCAGCAGCCCAGCAGGGACGGGAACCTATGGCTACACCTTC.

The chain joins TRBV27 to TRBJ2-1; 11 bases match TRBD2. This CDR3 is built from 16 residues. CDR1 and CDR2 from the germline V gene are MNHEY and SMNVEV (reference sequence). V shed 4 bases, J shed 3 bases, and the junction held 5 bases outside the gene matches. Written as DNA, the CDR3 is TGTGCCAGCAGTTCCCTCGGGACTAGCGGCTACAATGAGCAGTTCTTC. Its protein is CASSSLGTSGYNEQFF.

This clonotype was recorded many times. The genes are TRBV7-3 and TRBJ2-3, with 10 nucleotides matching TRBD2. The germline V gene encodes CDR1 SGHTA and CDR2 FQGTGA. The CDR3 contains 15 residues. The V gene end was trimmed by 5 bases and the J gene end by 6 bases; junction bases not matched to a gene: 8. CDR3 sequence reads: CASSASGREADTQYF. DNA of the CDR3: TGTGCCAGCAGCGCCAGCGGGAGGGAAGCTGATACGCAGTATTTT.

This clonotype was observed a handful of times. The genes are TRBV19 and TRBJ2-6; 8 bases map to TRBD1. V shed 7 bases, J shed 1 base, and the junction held 9 bases outside the gene matches. The CDR3 is 17 amino acids. Germline CDR1 is LNHDA and CDR2 is SQIVND (reference sequence). The CDR3 DNA sequence: TGTGCCAGTAAGCTAAGGACAGGGACATCTGGGGCCAACGTCCTGACTTTC. This gives the protein CASKLRTGTSGANVLTF.

This clonotype was seen more than once but under ten times. V gene TRBV4-1 combines with J gene TRBJ1-6; D unresolved. The CDR3 consists of 16 residues. Looked up from germline, CDR1 is MGHRA and CDR2 is YSYEKL. Trimming removed 0 bases from V and 7 bases from J, with 13 bases in between. The CDR3 DNA follows: TGCGCCAGCAGCCAAGATCTCGCAGGAGCGAATTCACCCCTCCACTTT. This encodes CASSQDLAGANSPLHF.

This clonotype was counted many times. The V and J genes are TRBV5-1 and TRBJ2-1, with TRBD2 identical over 13 bases. Germline CDR1 and CDR2: SGHRS and YFSETQ. J lost 10 bases, V lost 0 bases, and 13 bases had no gene match. This CDR3 is built from 18 residues. DNA of the CDR3: TGCGCCAGCAGCTTGGAAAAGGGGACTAGCGGGAAGGTATGGGAGCAGTTCTTC. It codes for CASSLEKGTSGKVWEQFF.

The chain recombines TRBV7-3 with TRBJ2-7; D perhaps matches TRBD2 (5 bases). Germline assignment: CDR1 SGHTA and CDR2 FQGTGA. The V gene lost 2 bases and the J gene lost 7 bases, with 12 bases spanning the gap. The CDR3 is 13 residues long. CDR3: CASSLWPGDEQYF. CDR3 nucleotide sequence: TGTGCCAGCAGCTTATGGCCCGGGGATGAGCAGTACTTC.

At least ten counts were recorded for this clonotype. This chain connects TRBV6-1 to TRBJ1-3, with 7 positions matching TRBD1. The junction had 7 bases not matched to a gene; V was cut back by 10 bases and J by 4 bases. Germline V lookup: CDR1 MNHNS, CDR2 SASEGT. The CDR3 has 13 residues. CDR3 coding DNA: TGTGCCACCCGACAGGGCCTCGGAAACACCATATATTTT. Protein product: CATRQGLGNTIYF.

This clonotype was picked up many times. The CDR3 sequence: CASSSSTSNQPQHF. CDR3 sequence (DNA): TGTGCCAGCAGCTCTAGCACTAGCAATCAGCCCCAGCATTTT. The rearrangement uses TRBV11-2 and TRBJ1-5; D gene ambiguous. The V end lost 4 bases, the J end lost 0 bases, and 7 bases lay between the germline ends. The germline V gene has CDR1 SGHAT and CDR2 FQNNGV. The CDR3 loop spans 14 amino acids.

This sequence joins TRBV28 and TRBJ1-2; no reliable D call. This CDR3 spans 11 amino acids. From germline, CDR1 is MDHEN and CDR2 SYDVKM. V dropped 8 bases and J dropped 4 bases, with 8 bases sitting between them. DNA for the CDR3: TGTGCCAGCGAAAATGGCTATGGCTACACCTTC. Protein: CASENGYGYTF.